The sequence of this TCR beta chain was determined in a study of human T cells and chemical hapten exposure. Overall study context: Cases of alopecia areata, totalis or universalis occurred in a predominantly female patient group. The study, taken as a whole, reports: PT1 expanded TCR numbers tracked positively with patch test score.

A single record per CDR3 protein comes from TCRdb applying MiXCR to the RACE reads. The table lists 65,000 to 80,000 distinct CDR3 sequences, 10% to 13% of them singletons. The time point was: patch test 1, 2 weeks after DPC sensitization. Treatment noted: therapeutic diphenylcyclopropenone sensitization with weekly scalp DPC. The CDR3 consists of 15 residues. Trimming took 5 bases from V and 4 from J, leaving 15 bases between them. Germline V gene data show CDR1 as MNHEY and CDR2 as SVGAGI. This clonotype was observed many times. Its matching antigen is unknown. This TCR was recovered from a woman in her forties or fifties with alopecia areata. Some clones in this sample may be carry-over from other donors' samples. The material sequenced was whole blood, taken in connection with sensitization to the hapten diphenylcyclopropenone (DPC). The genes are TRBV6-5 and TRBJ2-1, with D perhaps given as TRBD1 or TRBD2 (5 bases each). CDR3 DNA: TGTGCCAGCAGTCCCGGGACCAATACATACAATGAGCAGTTCTTC. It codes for CASSPGTNTYNEQFF.